This TCR beta chain was identified in a study of tissue T cells after allogeneic stem cell transplantation. The study's findings and limits: Some tissue clones might be persisting host cells; their alloreactivity or antigen specificity was not determined. Only a limited share of tissue TCRs appeared in blood or spleen. Anatomically similar tissues had similar TCR repertoires within each patient. Motif-based clustering found tissue-specific repertoire signatures shared across patients, though few clones were shared.

TCRdb keeps only in-frame clones here, not all; method: immunoSEQ multiplex PCR. This table has over 45,000 clones, around 66% appearing once. The CDR3 loop spans 13 amino acids. Trimming cost V 6 bases and J 3 bases; bases outside gene matches: 3. From germline, CDR1 is NNHDY and CDR2 SYVADS. Concerning this clone itself: The antigen is undetermined. Gene labels here are mouse ones. The read halts 1 residue ahead of the CDR3 end, with the missing end drawn from the germline J gene.

The chain has TRBV13-3 and TRBJ1-1; 9 bases are shared with TRBD1. The sequenced material came from sorted cells pooled from one or two spleens. The TCR was taken from a pool of C57BL/6 mice in good health. The CDR3 is CASTWTGDTEVFF. The CDR3 bases that were read are TGTGCCAGCACCTGGACAGGGGACACAGAAGTCTTC.